This entry lists 10 T cell receptor beta chains sequenced from one sample in a study of T cell responses to AZD1222 COVID-19 vaccine (dated by TCRdb to the early 2020s). The library was built by means of the immunoSEQ multiplex PCR assay. TCRdb's version of the immuneACCESS table is confined to in-frame rearrangements and falls short of the full clone set. An unresolved V gene accounts for under half of the shortfall where checked; the remainder is of unknown origin. This sample gives some 130,000 clones in total; approximately 92% of them show up just once. The ten largest account for more than 3% of the sample. Taken with the paper, the label for time point translates to: about 28 days (+/-7) after the second vaccine dose. This specimen was peripheral blood, taken 28 days after the second AZD1222 dose. These receptors were collected from an adult who received the AZD1222 COVID-19 vaccine.

The chain couples TRBV7-8 to TRBJ1-6; D call uncertain. Germline V lookup: CDR1 SGHVS, CDR2 FQNEAQ. V was cut by 2 bases and J by 2 bases, with 10 bases left in between. The CDR3 is 16 residues long. CDR3 loop: CASSLLLQAYNSPLHF. The CDR3 nucleotides read TGTGCCAGCAGCTTACTCCTTCAGGCCTATAATTCACCCCTCCACTTT.

The genes are TRBV2 and TRBJ1-4; D gene unclear. The germline V and J ends were trimmed by 8 bases and 0 bases, with 13 bases remaining between them. The CDR3 is 15 amino acids. The germline V gene encodes CDR1 SNHLY and CDR2 FYNNEI. This chain's CDR3 is CASYGKAPTNEKLFF. DNA for the CDR3: TGTGCCAGCTATGGAAAGGCGCCAACTAATGAAAAACTGTTTTTT. The whole variable domain, remainder taken from reference TRBV2 and TRBJ1-4, is EPEVTQTPSHQVTQMGQEVILRCVPISNHLYFYWYRQILGQKVEFLVSFYNNEISEKSEIFDDQFSVERPDGSNFTLKIRSTKLEDSAMYFCASYGKAPTNEKLFFGSGTQLSVL.

This clone was counted between two and nine times. The chain employs TRBV19 and TRBJ1-2, with 7 bases identical to TRBD1. CDR1 and CDR2 from the germline V gene are LNHDA and SQIVND (reference sequence). This CDR3 contains 14 residues. V lost 8 bases, J lost 8 bases, and 14 bases stayed unmatched. The DNA for the CDR3 is TGTGCCAGTGGAGGGATTCGACAGGGAGAAGGCTACACCTTC. It translates to CASGGIRQGEGYTF.

This rearrangement joins TRBV9 to TRBJ2-7; D is tentatively TRBD1 or TRBD2 (5 bases each). The V and J ends lost 0 bases and 3 bases respectively, with 13 bases between them. The CDR3 has 15 residues. CDR1 is SGDLS and CDR2 is YYNGEE in the germline V gene. CDR3 nucleotide sequence: TGTGCCAGCAGCGTAGGGGACCGAGGATACTACGAGCAGTACTTC. The encoded protein is CASSVGDRGYYEQYF.

The chain uses TRBV2 and TRBJ1-2, with D uncertain. The germline V and J ends were trimmed by 7 bases and 4 bases, with 19 bases remaining between them. Germline CDR1 is SNHLY and CDR2 is FYNNEI. The CDR3 spans 15 residues. Here the CDR3 DNA reads TGTGCCAGCACCCGAAGAGCGGGAGGTGGCTATGGCTACACCTTC. It specifies CASTRRAGGGYGYTF.

The chain has TRBV15 and TRBJ2-5; D may be TRBD2 (5 bases). Germline V gene sequence: CDR1 LNHNV, CDR2 YYDKDF (reference sequence). Trimming stripped 0 bases from V and 7 bases from J, with 12 bases between. This CDR3 region has 14 residues. The DNA of the CDR3 is TGTGCCACCAGCAGAGATCGGGGAGTGGGGACCCAGTACTTC. It is translated as CATSRDRGVGTQYF.

This rearrangement joins TRBV28 to TRBJ2-5, with TRBD2 matching over 10 bases. Germline V gene lookup returns CDR1 MDHEN and CDR2 SYDVKM. Losses at the gene ends were 5 bases for V and 2 bases for J; bases not matched to a gene: 5. CDR3 length equals 15 residues. DNA for the CDR3: TGTGCCAGCAGTATAATGACTAGCGGGCAAGAGACCCAGTACTTC. Translated, it gives CASSIMTSGQETQYF. The variable domain in full, completed from reference TRBV28 and TRBJ2-5, reads DVKVTQSSRYLVKRTGEKVFLECVQDMDHENMFWYRQDPGLGLRLIYFSYDVKMKEKGDIPEGYSVSREKKERFSLILESASTNQTSMYLCASSIMTSGQETQYFGPGTRLLVL.

This chain uses TRBV18 with TRBJ1-2, with a possible D match to TRBD1 (6 bases). This CDR3 spans 15 amino acids. The V gene's germline CDR1 is KGHSH and CDR2 LQKENI. The V end lost 3 bases, the J end lost 0 bases, and 11 bases lay between the germline ends. CDR3 sequence (DNA): TGTGCCAGCTCACCCGGCAGGGGAACTAACTATGGCTACACCTTC. Protein product: CASSPGRGTNYGYTF.

This clone was seen a single time. The V gene is TRBV2, the J gene TRBJ1-1; 8 bases align to TRBD1. The CDR3 runs to 14 residues. Germline V CDR1 and CDR2: SNHLY, FYNNEI. V trimming: 4 bases; J trimming: 4 bases; junction bases outside the gene matches: 5. This chain's CDR3 is CASSVTGEVTEAFF. In nucleotides, the CDR3 is TGTGCCAGCAGTGTGACAGGGGAGGTCACTGAAGCTTTCTTT.

The J gene is TRBJ2-1, the V gene TRBV19; unclear D gene. The length of the CDR3 is 15 residues. Trimming shortened V by 7 bases and J by 5 bases, and 18 bases separated the two germline ends. Per germline, CDR1 LNHDA and CDR2 SQIVND (reference sequence). The CDR3 loop is CASTGTSSGNNEQFF. The CDR3, as DNA: TGTGCCAGTACCGGTACAAGTTCTGGCAACAATGAGCAGTTCTTC.